The present T cell receptor beta chain was sequenced within a study of blood T cell repertoires in COVID-19. Sequencing was performed with immunoSEQ multiplex PCR; in TCRdb, only in-frame clones are kept and a portion is missing. Of nearly 35,000 clones in the sample, 93% were seen once. This clone was seen only once. V was trimmed by 5 bases and J by 9 bases, leaving 11 bases between them. This CDR3 region has 12 residues. The germline V gene encodes CDR1 MNHEY and CDR2 SMNVEV (reference sequence). The chain joins TRBV27 to TRBJ2-1; TRBD1 might be the D (6 bases). The TCR sequence derives from a human donor in a cohort sampled during active COVID-19. The sample consisted of peripheral blood. The CDR3 DNA is TGTGCCAGCAGTCTCACAGGGTCTGAGCAGTTCTTC. It translates to CASSLTGSEQFF.